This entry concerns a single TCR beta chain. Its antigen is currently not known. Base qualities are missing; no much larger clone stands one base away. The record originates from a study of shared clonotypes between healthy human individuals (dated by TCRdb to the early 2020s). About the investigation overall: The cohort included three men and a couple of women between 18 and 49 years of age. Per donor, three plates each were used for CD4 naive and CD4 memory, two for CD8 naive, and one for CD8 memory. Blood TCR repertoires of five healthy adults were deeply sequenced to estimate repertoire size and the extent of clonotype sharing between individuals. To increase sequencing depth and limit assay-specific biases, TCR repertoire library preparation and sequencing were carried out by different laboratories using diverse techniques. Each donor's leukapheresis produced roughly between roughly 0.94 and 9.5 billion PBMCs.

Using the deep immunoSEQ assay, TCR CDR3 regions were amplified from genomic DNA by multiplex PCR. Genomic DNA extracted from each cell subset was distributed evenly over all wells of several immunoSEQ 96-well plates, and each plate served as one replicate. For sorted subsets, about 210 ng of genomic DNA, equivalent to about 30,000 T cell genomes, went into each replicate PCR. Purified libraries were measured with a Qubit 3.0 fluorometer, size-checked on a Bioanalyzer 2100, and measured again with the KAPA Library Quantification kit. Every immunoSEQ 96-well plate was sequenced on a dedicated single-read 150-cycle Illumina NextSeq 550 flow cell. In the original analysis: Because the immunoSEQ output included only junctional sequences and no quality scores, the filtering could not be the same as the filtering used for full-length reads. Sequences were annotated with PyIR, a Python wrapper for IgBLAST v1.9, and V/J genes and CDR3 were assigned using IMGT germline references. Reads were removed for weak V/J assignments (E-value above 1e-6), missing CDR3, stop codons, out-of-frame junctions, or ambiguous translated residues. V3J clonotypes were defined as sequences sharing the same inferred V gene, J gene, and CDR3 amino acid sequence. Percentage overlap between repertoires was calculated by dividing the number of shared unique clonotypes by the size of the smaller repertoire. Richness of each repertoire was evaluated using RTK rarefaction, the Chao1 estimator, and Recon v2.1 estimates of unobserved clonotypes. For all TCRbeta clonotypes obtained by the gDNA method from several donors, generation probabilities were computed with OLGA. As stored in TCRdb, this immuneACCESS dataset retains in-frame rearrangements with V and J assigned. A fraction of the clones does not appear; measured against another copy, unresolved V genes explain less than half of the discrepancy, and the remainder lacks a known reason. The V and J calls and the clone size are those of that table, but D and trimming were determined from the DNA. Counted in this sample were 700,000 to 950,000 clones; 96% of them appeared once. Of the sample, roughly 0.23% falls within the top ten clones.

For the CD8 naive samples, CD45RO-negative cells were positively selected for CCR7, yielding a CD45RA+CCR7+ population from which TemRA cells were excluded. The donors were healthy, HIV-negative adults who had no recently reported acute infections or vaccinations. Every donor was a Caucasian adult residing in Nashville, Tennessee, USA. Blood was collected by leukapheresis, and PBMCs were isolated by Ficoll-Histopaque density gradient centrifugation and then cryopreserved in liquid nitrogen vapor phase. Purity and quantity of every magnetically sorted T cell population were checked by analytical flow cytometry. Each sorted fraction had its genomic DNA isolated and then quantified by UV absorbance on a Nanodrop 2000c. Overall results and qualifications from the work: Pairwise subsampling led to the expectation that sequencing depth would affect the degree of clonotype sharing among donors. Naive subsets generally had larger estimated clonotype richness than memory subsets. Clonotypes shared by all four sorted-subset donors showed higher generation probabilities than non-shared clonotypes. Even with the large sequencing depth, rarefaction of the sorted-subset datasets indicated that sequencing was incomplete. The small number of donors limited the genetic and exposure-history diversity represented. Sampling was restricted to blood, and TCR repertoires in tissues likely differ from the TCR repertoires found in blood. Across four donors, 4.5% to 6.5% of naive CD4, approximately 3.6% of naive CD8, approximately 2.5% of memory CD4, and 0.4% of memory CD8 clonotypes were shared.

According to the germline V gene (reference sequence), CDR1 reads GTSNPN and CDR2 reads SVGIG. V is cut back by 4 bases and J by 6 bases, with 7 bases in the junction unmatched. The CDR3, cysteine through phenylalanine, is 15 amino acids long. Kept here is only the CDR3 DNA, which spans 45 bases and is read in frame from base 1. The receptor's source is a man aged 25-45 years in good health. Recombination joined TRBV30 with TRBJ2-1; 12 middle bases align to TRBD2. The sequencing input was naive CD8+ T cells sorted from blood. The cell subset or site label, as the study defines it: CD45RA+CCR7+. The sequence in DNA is TGTGCCTGGAAGAAGGCTAGCGGGAGGGCCAATGAGCAGTTCTTC. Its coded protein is CAWKKASGRANEQFF.